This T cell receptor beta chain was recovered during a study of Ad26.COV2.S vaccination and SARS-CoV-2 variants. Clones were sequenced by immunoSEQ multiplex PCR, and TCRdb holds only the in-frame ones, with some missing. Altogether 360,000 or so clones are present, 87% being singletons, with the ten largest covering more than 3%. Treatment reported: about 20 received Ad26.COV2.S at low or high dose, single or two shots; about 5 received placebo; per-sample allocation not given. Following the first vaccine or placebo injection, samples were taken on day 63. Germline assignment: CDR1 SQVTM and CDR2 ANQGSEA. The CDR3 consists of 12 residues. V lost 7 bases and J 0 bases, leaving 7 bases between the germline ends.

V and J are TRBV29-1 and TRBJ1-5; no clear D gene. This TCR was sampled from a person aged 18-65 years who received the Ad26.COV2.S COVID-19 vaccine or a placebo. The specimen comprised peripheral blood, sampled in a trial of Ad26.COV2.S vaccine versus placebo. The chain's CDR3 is CSAANSNQPQHF. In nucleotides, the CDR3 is TGCAGCGCCGCAAATAGCAATCAGCCCCAGCATTTT. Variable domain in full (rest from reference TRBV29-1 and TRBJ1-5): SAVISQKPSRDICQRGTSLTIQCQVDSQVTMMFWYRQQPGQSLTLIATANQGSEATYESGFVIDKFPISRPNLTFSTLTVSNMSPEDSSIYLCSAANSNQPQHFGDGTRLSIL.